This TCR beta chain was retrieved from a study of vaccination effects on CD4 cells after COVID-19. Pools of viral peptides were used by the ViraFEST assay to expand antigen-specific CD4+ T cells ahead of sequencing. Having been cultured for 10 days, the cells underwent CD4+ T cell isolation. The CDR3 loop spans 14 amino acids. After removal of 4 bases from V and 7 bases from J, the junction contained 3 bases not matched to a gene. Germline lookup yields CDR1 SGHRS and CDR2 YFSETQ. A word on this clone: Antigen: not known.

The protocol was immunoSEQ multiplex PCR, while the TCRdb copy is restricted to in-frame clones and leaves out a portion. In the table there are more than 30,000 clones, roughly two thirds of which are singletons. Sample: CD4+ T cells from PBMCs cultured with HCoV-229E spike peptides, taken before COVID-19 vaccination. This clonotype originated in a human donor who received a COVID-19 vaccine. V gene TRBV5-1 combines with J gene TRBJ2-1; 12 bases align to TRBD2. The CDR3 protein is CASSLAGGPNEQFF. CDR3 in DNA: TGCGCCAGCAGCCTAGCGGGAGGGCCGAATGAGCAGTTCTTC.